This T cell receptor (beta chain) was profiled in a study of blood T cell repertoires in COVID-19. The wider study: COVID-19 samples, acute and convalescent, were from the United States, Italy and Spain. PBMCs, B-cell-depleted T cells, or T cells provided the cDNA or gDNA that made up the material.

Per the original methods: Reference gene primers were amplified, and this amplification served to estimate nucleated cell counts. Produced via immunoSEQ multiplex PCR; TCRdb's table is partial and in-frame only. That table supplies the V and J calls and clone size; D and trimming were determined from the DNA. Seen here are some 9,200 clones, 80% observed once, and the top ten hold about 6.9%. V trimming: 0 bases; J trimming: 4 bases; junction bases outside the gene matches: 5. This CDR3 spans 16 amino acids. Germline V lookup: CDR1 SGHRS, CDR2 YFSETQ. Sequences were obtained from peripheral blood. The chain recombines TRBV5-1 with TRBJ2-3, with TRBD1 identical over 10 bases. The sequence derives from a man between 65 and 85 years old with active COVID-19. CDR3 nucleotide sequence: TGCGCCAGCAGCTTGGACCTGGGACAGGGGTCAGATACGCAGTATTTT. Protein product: CASSLDLGQGSDTQYF.